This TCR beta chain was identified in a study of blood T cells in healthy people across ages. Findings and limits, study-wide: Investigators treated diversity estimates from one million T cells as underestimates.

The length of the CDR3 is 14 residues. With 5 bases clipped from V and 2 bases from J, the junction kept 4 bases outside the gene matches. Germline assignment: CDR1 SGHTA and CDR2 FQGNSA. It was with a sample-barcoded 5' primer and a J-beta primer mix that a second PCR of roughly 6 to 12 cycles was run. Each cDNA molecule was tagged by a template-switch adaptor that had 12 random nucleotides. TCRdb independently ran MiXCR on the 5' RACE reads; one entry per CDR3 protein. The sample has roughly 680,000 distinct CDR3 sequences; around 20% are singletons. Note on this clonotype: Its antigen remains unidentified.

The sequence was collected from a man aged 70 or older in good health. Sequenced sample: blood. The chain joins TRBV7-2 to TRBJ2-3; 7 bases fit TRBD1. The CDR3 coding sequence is TGTGCCAGCAGCACTGACAGGGACACAGATACGCAGTATTTT. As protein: CASSTDRDTDTQYF.